The clone carrying this T cell receptor (beta chain) was seen a few times. Its antigen is unidentified. This sample is drawn from a study of CD8 T cells in ankylosing spondylitis. Points from the study as a whole: The authors reported significant enrichment of disease-linked clones in matched ankylosing spondylitis synovial fluid. Several highly homologous variants made up a TCR beta motif that seemed to typify ankylosing spondylitis blood.

The authors made TCR beta libraries by quantitative 5'-RACE with molecular barcodes. TCRdb re-called the 5' RACE reads with MiXCR, one entry per CDR3 protein. The sample yields 340,000 or so distinct CDR3 sequences, about 15% seen once. V trimming: 0 bases; J trimming: 2 bases; junction bases outside the gene matches: 7. The CDR3 has 17 amino acids. Germline V CDR1 and CDR2: LGHDT, YNNKEL (reference sequence). The J gene is TRBJ2-3, the V gene TRBV3-1; TRBD2 aligns across 8 bases. Sequencing input: blood, either unsorted or a sorted T cell fraction (not recorded which). The sequence was obtained from a male donor with ankylosing spondylitis or in good health (not recorded which). The CDR3 DNA is TGTGCCAGCAGCCAAGATGGGCTAGCGGGTCACACAGATACGCAGTATTTT. Its protein is CASSQDGLAGHTDTQYF.